The rows below give T cell receptor beta chains drawn from one sample of a study of blood T cells in healthy people across ages. Using its own MiXCR run on the 5' RACE reads, TCRdb lists one record per CDR3 protein. The sample yields about 640,000 distinct CDR3 sequences, around 31% seen once. The sequenced sample was blood. These TCRs come from a woman of 80 years or more in good health. Both conserved end residues are part of each CDR3. D genes are given only for firm matches. A row's size may be missing; if present it is once, few, many or a size class.

NA,few,TRBJ1-5,TRBV19,CASREGGALNQPQHF,TGTGCCAGTAGGGAGGGGGGCGCCCTCAATCAGCCCCAGCATTTT
TRBD1,many,TRBJ2-1,TRBV7-3,CASSSFGTAYNEQFF,TGTGCCAGCAGCTCTTTCGGGACAGCTTACAATGAGCAGTTCTTC
TRBD1,few,TRBJ1-2,TRBV30,CAWSAQGGTGYTF,TGTGCCTGGAGTGCCCAAGGGGGCACTGGCTACACCTTC
NA,many,TRBJ1-2,TRBV7-9,CASSPPRGEDYGYTF,TGTGCCAGCAGCCCCCCCAGAGGGGAGGACTATGGCTACACCTTC
TRBD1,few,TRBJ2-3,TRBV3-1,CASSQDGRGWDTQYF,TGTGCCAGCAGCCAAGACGGCAGGGGGTGGGATACGCAGTATTTT
NA,NA,TRBJ2-3,TRBV12-3/TRBV12-4,CASVRWRADTQYF,TGTGCCAGCGTCAGATGGAGAGCAGATACGCAGTATTTT
NA,many,TRBJ2-7,TRBV5-5,CASSLIGEQYF,TGTGCCAGCAGCTTAATAGGGGAGCAGTACTTC
TRBD2,NA,TRBJ2-7,TRBV20-1,CSARVSGSYEQYF,TGCAGTGCTAGAGTTAGCGGGTCGTACGAGCAGTACTTC
NA,many,TRBJ1-2,TRBV12-3/TRBV12-4,CASSRGSGYGYTF,TGTGCCAGCAGCCGGGGCTCTGGTTATGGCTACACCTTC
TRBD1,many,TRBJ2-7,TRBV4-2,CASSQVGQGVTHEQYF,TGTGCCAGCAGCCAAGTTGGACAGGGGGTGACCCACGAGCAGTACTTC
NA,many,TRBJ2-1,TRBV11-3,CASSLGARGADEQFF,TGTGCCAGCAGCTTGGGAGCTAGGGGGGCGGATGAGCAGTTCTTC
NA,many,TRBJ1-2,TRBV3-1,CASSQVRIGGGKSYTF,TGTGCCAGCAGCCAAGTTAGGATCGGGGGAGGAAAGAGCTACACCTTC
TRBD1,NA,TRBJ1-5,TRBV6-1,CASSENRGREPQHF,TGTGCCAGCAGTGAAAACAGGGGGAGGGAGCCCCAGCATTTT
NA,NA,TRBJ2-1,TRBV14,CASSQDLGHPEQFF,TGTGCCAGCAGCCAAGATCTCGGGCACCCTGAGCAGTTCTTC
NA,many,TRBJ2-7,TRBV30,CAWSVYRYYEQYF,TGTGCCTGGAGTGTATACAGGTACTACGAGCAGTACTTC
TRBD1,few,TRBJ1-5,TRBV20-1,CSAPSGTESNQPQHF,TGCAGTGCCCCCTCCGGGACAGAGAGCAATCAGCCCCAGCATTTT
NA,once,TRBJ2-7,TRBV20-1,CSARDLRRGDSYEQYF,TGCAGTGCTAGAGATTTGAGACGGGGAGACTCCTACGAGCAGTACTTC
TRBD2,many,TRBJ2-7,TRBV7-8,CASSLGAGGVEQYF,TGTGCCAGCAGCTTAGGGGCGGGGGGTGTCGAGCAGTACTTC
TRBD2,many,TRBJ2-1,TRBV20-1,CSAGRASGGNEQFF,TGCAGTGCGGGACGGGCTAGCGGGGGCAATGAGCAGTTCTTC
NA,many,TRBJ2-3,TRBV20-1,CSAQDSVRSDTQYF,TGCAGTGCTCAAGACAGCGTGAGGTCAGATACGCAGTATTTT
TRBD1,few,TRBJ1-4,TRBV20-1,CSASPAGGGQGREKLFF,TGCAGTGCTTCCCCCGCGGGGGGGGGACAGGGGAGAGAAAAACTGTTTTTT
TRBD2,NA,TRBJ2-1,TRBV5-5,CASSRGGRAGGSYNEQFF,TGTGCCAGCAGCCGAGGGGGGAGAGCGGGGGGGTCCTACAATGAGCAGTTCTTC
TRBD1,many,TRBJ2-3,TRBV27,CASSPGDRVADTQYF,TGTGCCAGCAGTCCAGGGGACAGGGTTGCAGATACGCAGTATTTT
NA,few,TRBJ1-2,TRBV12-3/TRBV12-4,CASNPLTGLDGYTF,TGTGCCAGCAACCCCCTGACAGGTCTTGATGGCTACACCTTC
NA,many,TRBJ1-4,TRBV2,CASSRGAAARTNEKLFF,TGTGCCAGCAGTCGGGGAGCAGCAGCCAGAACTAATGAAAAACTGTTTTTT